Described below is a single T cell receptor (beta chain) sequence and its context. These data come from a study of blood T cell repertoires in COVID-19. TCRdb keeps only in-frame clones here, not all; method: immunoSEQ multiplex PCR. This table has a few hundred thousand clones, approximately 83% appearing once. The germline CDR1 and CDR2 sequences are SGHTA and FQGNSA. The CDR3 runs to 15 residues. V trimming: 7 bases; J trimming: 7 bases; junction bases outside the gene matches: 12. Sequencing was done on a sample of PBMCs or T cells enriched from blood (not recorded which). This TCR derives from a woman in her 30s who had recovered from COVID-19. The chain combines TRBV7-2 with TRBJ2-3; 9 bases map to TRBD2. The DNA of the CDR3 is TGTGCCAGCACCCCGTTAGCGGGGGACGGGTATACGCAGTATTTT. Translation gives CASTPLAGDGYTQYF.